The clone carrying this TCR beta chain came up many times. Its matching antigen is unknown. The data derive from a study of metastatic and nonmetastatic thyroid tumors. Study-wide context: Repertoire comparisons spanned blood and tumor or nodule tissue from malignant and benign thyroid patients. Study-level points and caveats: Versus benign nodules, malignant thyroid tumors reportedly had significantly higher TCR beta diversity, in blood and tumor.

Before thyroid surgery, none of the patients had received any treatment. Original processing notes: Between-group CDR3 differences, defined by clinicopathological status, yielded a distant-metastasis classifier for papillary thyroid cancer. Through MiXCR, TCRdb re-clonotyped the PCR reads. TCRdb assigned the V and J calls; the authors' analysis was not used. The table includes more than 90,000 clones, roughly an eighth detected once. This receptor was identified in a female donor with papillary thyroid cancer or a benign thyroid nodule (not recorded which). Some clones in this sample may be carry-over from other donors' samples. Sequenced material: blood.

CDR3 bases: TGCAGTGCTATAGGGACAGGGTCCGAGCAGTACTTC. This sequence encodes CSAIGTGSEQYF. This chain uses TRBV20-1 with TRBJ2-7; the match to TRBD1 covers 9 bases. Germline lookup yields CDR1 DFQATT and CDR2 SNEGSKA (reference sequence). The trim removed 4 bases at V and 6 bases at J, leaving 4 bases unmatched. The CDR3 extends over 12 amino acids.